This TCR beta chain was identified in a study of blood T cell repertoires in COVID-19. As for the study in general: From the United States, Italy and Spain came samples of acute and convalescent COVID-19. Sources were T cells, B-cell-depleted T cells, or PBMCs; the material itself was cDNA or gDNA.

In the source study's methods: How many nucleated cells were present was estimated from reference gene primer amplification. Here immunoSEQ multiplex PCR was the method, and the copy in TCRdb shows in-frame clones only, minus some. V, J and clone size are taken as reported in that table, and D and trimming were inferred from the DNA itself. The sample holds tens of thousands of clones, approximately 85% seen once. V was cut by 0 bases and J by 8 bases, with 17 bases left in between. The CDR3 consists of 17 residues. CDR1 MGHRA and CDR2 YSYEKL come from the germline V gene. The receptor was derived from a human donor in a cohort sampled during active COVID-19. The donor label of this sample is uncertain. The chain couples TRBV4-1 to TRBJ1-6; D perhaps matches TRBD1 (6 bases). The sequencing sample was made of peripheral blood. CDR3 in amino acids: CASSQEGQPGVHSPLHF. CDR3 bases: TGCGCCAGCAGCCAAGAAGGGCAGCCAGGGGTACATTCACCCCTCCACTTT.